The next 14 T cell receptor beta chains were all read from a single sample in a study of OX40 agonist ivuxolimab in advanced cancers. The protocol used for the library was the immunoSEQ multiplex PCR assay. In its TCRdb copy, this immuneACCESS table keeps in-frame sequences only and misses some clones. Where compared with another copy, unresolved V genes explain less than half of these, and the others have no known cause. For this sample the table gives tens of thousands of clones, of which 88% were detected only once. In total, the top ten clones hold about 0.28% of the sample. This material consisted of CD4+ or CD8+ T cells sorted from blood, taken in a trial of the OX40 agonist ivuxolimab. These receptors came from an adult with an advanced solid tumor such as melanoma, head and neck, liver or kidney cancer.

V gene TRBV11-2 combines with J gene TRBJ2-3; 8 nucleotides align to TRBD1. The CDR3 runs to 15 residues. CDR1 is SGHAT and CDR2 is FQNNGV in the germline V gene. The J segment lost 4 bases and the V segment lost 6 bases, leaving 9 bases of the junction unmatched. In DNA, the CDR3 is TGTGCCAGCAGTTTTGACAGGGGAAATTCAGATACGCAGTATTTT. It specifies CASSFDRGNSDTQYF.

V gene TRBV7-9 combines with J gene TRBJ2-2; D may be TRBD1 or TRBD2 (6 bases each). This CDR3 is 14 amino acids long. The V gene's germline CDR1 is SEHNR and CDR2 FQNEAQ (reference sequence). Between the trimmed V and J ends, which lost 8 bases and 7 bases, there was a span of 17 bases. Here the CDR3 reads CASRTGGLDGELFF. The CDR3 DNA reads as TGTGCCAGCCGCACCGGGGGCCTCGACGGGGAGCTGTTTTTT.

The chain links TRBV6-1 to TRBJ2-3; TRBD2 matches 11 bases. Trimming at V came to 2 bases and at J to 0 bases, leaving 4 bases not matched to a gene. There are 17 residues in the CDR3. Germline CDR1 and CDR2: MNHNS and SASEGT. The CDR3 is CASSESLAGGSTDTQYF. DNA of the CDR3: TGTGCCAGCAGTGAAAGCCTAGCGGGGGGAAGCACAGATACGCAGTATTTT.

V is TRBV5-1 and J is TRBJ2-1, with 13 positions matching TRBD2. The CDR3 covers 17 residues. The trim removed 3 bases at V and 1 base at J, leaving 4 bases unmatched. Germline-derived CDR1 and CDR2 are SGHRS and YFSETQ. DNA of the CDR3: TGCGCCAGCAGCTCGCGGACTAGCGGGGGATCCTACAATGAGCAGTTCTTC. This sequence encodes CASSSRTSGGSYNEQFF.

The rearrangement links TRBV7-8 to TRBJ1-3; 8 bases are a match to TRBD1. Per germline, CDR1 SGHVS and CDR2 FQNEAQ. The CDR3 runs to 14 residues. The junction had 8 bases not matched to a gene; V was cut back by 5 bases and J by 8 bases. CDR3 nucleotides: TGTGCCAGCAGCCAAAGACAGGGGAGGGACACCATATATTTT. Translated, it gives CASSQRQGRDTIYF.

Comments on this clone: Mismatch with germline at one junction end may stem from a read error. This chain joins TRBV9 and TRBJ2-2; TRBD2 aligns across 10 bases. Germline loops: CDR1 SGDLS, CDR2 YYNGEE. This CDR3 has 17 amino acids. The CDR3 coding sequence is TGTGCCAGCAGCGTACTAGCGGGGGCCCGGAACTCCGGGGAGCTGTTTTTT. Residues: CASSVLAGARNSGELFF.

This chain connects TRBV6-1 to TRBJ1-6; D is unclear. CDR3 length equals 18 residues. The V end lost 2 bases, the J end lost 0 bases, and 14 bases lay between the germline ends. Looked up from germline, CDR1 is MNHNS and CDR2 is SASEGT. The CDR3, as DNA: TGTGCCAGCAGTGAAAAAGAGTCCGGGAGCTCCTATAATTCACCCCTCCACTTT. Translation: CASSEKESGSSYNSPLHF.

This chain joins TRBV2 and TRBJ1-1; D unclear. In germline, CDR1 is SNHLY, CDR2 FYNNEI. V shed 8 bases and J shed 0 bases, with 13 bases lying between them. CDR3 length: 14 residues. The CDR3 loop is CASPPPGVNTEAFF. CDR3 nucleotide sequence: TGTGCCAGCCCACCTCCCGGGGTGAACACTGAAGCTTTCTTT. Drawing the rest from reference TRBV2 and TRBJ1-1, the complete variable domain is EPEVTQTPSHQVTQMGQEVILRCVPISNHLYFYWYRQILGQKVEFLVSFYNNEISEKSEIFDDQFSVERPDGSNFTLKIRSTKLEDSAMYFCASPPPGVNTEAFFGQGTRLTVV.

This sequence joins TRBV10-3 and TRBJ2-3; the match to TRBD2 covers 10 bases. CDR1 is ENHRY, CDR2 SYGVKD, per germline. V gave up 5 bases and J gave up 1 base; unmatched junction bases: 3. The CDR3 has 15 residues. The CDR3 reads CAISSSGGGTDTQYF. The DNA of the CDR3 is TGTGCCATCAGTTCAAGCGGGGGGGGCACAGATACGCAGTATTTT.

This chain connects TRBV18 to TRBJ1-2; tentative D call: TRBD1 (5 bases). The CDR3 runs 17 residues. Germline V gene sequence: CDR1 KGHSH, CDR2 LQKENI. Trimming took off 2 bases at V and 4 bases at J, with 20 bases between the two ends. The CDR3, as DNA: TGTGCCAGCTCACCAGGGGCCCGTGGTTCCTCTAGCTATGGCTACACCTTC. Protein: CASSPGARGSSSYGYTF.

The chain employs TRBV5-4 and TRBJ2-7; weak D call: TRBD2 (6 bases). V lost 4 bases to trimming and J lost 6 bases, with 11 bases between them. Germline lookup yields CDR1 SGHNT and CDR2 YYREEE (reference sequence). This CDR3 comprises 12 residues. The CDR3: CASSGRSLEQYF. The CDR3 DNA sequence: TGTGCCAGCAGCGGGAGGAGTCTCGAGCAGTACTTC.

This CDR3 is CASSLDTGNTEAFF. CDR3 nucleotides: TGCGCCAGCAGCTTGGATACAGGGAACACTGAAGCTTTCTTT. The chain uses TRBV5-1 and TRBJ1-1; tentative D call: TRBD1 (5 bases). The CDR3 consists of 14 residues. Trimming cost V 0 bases and J 1 base, with 7 bases left between them. Germline CDR1 and CDR2: SGHRS and YFSETQ.

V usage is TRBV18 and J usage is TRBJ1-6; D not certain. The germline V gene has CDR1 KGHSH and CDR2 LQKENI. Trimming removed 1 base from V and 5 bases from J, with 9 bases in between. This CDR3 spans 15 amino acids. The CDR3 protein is CASSPRSPDNSPLHF. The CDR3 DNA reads TGTGCCAGCTCACCACGCAGCCCTGATAATTCACCCCTCCACTTT.

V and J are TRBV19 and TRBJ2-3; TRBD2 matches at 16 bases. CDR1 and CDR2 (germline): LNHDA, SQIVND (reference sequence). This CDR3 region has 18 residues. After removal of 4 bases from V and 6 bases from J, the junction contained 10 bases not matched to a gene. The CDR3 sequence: CASSTGLAGGRPSDTQYF. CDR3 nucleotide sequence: TGTGCCAGTAGTACGGGACTAGCGGGGGGGCGGCCCTCGGATACGCAGTATTTT.